The present entry profiles one T cell receptor beta chain with its context. The data are from a study of T cell changes during pregnancy in multiple sclerosis. Using immunoSEQ multiplex PCR, the repertoire was profiled, and TCRdb retains in-frame clones only, with some absent. The table shows tens of thousands of clones, with 94% occurring only once. The germline CDR1 and CDR2 sequences are SNHLY and FYNNEI. Trimming removed 2 bases at V and 6 bases at J, with 13 bases between. The CDR3 is made up of 14 amino acids. The rearrangement links TRBV2 to TRBJ1-2, with D perhaps matching TRBD1 (5 bases). This TCR came from a female donor with multiple sclerosis, enrolled in a pregnancy study. Source: peripheral blood, taken in the third trimester of pregnancy. The CDR3: CASSEYAGVDGYTF. CDR3 nucleotide sequence: TGTGCCAGCAGTGAATATGCGGGGGTTGATGGCTACACCTTC.